A selection of T cell receptor beta chains follows, all from one sample in a study of blood T cell repertoires in COVID-19. TCRdb's copy holds only in-frame clones and misses some; the assay was immunoSEQ multiplex PCR. The table lists more than 35,000 clones, 85% to 90% of them singletons. Sequenced: peripheral blood. The receptor source for this set is a man aged 30 to 39 with active or convalescent COVID-19. Both conserved end residues are part of each CDR3. A D gene is named only where the DNA matches it firmly. A clone size is listed for some rows: how often the clone was seen (once, few, many), or a class if it is expanded.

v_gene	d_gene	j_gene	abundance	CDR3aa	CDR3nt
TRBV5-4	TRBD1	TRBJ2-7	-	CASGSPGTGMYEQYF	TGTGCCAGCGGATCACCCGGGACAGGGATGTACGAGCAGTACTTC
TRBV6-1	-	TRBJ1-5	-	CASSGTDNLFSNQPQHF	TGTGCCAGCAGTGGCACAGACAACCTCTTTAGCAATCAGCCCCAGCATTTT
TRBV5-1	-	TRBJ1-1	few	CASSFEGIGTEAFF	TGCGCCAGCAGCTTTGAGGGAATTGGCACTGAAGCTTTCTTT
TRBV6-1	-	TRBJ1-2	-	CASSEGDRRRYTF	TGTGCCAGCAGTGAAGGGGATAGGAGGCGCTACACCTTC
TRBV27	-	TRBJ1-2	-	CASSYKDRNYGYTF	TGTGCCAGCAGTTACAAGGACAGAAACTATGGCTACACCTTC
TRBV19	TRBD1	TRBJ1-3	-	CASSISPGGVPGNTIYF	TGTGCCAGTAGTATATCCCCAGGGGGCGTGCCTGGAAACACCATATATTTT
TRBV7-2	TRBD1	TRBJ1-6	once	CASSLSGGPFSPLHF	TGTGCCAGCAGCTTATCAGGGGGTCCCTTTTCACCCCTCCACTTT
TRBV21-1	-	TRBJ1-1	-	CASSKAFSNSRAGNTEAFF	TGTGCCAGCAGCAAAGCGTTTTCAAACAGTAGGGCGGGGAACACTGAAGCTTTCTTT
TRBV5-5	-	TRBJ1-1	-	CASSFTPSAEAFF	TGTGCCAGCAGCTTTACACCGTCCGCTGAAGCTTTCTTT
TRBV7-9	TRBD1	TRBJ1-5	-	CASSPEGQGNQPQHF	TGTGCCAGCAGCCCAGAAGGACAGGGGAATCAGCCCCAGCATTTT
TRBV11-2	TRBD2	TRBJ2-5	-	CASSFGGGGKETQYF	TGTGCCAGCAGCTTCGGCGGGGGGGGAAAAGAGACCCAGTACTTC
TRBV24-1	-	TRBJ1-5	-	CATSDAESNQPQHF	TGTGCCACCAGTGACGCGGAGAGCAATCAGCCCCAGCATTTT
TRBV5-1	TRBD2	TRBJ2-7	-	CASSARLGLAGGAKQYF	TGCGCCAGCAGCGCAAGACTTGGACTAGCGGGGGGCGCCAAGCAGTACTTC
TRBV9	-	TRBJ1-2	-	CASSNRDAGGDYGYTF	TGTGCCAGCAGCAACCGGGACGCGGGGGGCGACTATGGCTACACCTTC
TRBV29-1	TRBD1	TRBJ1-1	once	CSSRTGMNTEAFF	TGCAGCTCTCGGACAGGGATGAACACTGAAGCTTTCTTT
TRBV4-1	TRBD2	TRBJ2-1	-	CASSQTPRTSGRAGEQFF	TGCGCCAGCAGCCAAACCCCCCGGACTAGCGGGAGGGCGGGCGAGCAGTTCTTC
TRBV7-9	TRBD1	TRBJ1-1	-	CASSPGTGSNTEAFF	TGTGCCAGCAGCCCTGGGACAGGTTCAAACACTGAAGCTTTCTTT
TRBV5-5	-	TRBJ2-3	-	CASSLGWASTDTQYF	TGTGCCAGCAGCTTGGGGTGGGCCAGCACAGATACGCAGTATTTT
TRBV7-6	-	TRBJ2-5	-	CASSPHLQETQYF	TGTGCCAGCAGCCCCCACCTACAAGAGACCCAGTACTTC
TRBV7-2	-	TRBJ1-5	-	CASSLAIQAQPQHF	TGTGCCAGCAGCTTAGCGATACAGGCTCAGCCCCAGCATTTT
TRBV24-1	TRBD1	TRBJ2-3	-	CATAGTGTDTQYF	TGTGCCACCGCTGGGACAGGCACAGATACGCAGTATTTT
TRBV18	TRBD2	TRBJ2-2	-	CASHPLLAGTGELFF	TGTGCCAGCCACCCTTTGCTAGCGGGGACCGGGGAGCTGTTTTTT
TRBV3-1/TRBV3-2	TRBD1	TRBJ1-3	once	CASSHLPGQGEDTIYF	TGTGCCAGCAGCCATTTACCGGGACAGGGAGAGGACACCATATATTTT
TRBV3-1/TRBV3-2	-	TRBJ1-5	-	CASSQANQPQHF	TGTGCCAGCAGCCAAGCGAATCAGCCCCAGCATTTT
TRBV19	TRBD2	TRBJ2-1	-	CASQKGFGRGDEQFF	TGTGCCAGTCAAAAAGGGTTCGGGAGGGGTGATGAGCAGTTCTTC
TRBV11-2	-	TRBJ1-1	-	CASSEQTVNTEAFF	TGTGCCAGCAGCGAGCAAACGGTGAACACTGAAGCTTTCTTT
TRBV3-1/TRBV3-2	-	TRBJ1-2	-	CASSPNRVGYTF	TGTGCCAGCAGCCCCAACAGGGTAGGCTACACCTTC
TRBV4-1	-	TRBJ1-4	-	CASSQGGTSYGEKLFF	TGCGCCAGCAGCCAAGGAGGAACGAGTTATGGGGAAAAACTGTTTTTT
TRBV27	-	TRBJ1-6	-	CASSVGASNNSPLHF	TGTGCCAGCAGCGTGGGGGCCAGTAATAATTCACCCCTCCACTTT
TRBV5-4	TRBD1	TRBJ1-2	-	CASSWGDRGYGYTF	TGTGCCAGCAGCTGGGGGGACAGGGGCTATGGCTACACCTTC
TRBV7-8	-	TRBJ1-2	-	CASSLRETANYGYTF	TGTGCCAGCAGCTTACGGGAGACAGCTAACTATGGCTACACCTTC
TRBV28	TRBD2	TRBJ2-3	once	CASRGLARSTDTQYF	TGTGCCAGCAGGGGACTAGCGAGGAGCACAGATACGCAGTATTTT
TRBV19	-	TRBJ2-5	once	CASAPGGPQETQYF	TGTGCCAGTGCTCCCGGGGGGCCCCAAGAGACCCAGTACTTC
TRBV20-1	-	TRBJ2-5	-	CSASRDTRETQYF	TGCAGTGCTAGTCGAGACACGCGAGAGACCCAGTACTTC
TRBV9	-	TRBJ1-1	few	CASSVEGGPYAEAFF	TGTGCCAGCAGCGTAGAGGGGGGGCCTTACGCTGAAGCTTTCTTT
TRBV6-5	TRBD1	TRBJ1-6	-	CASRDRDSPLHF	TGTGCCAGCAGGGACAGGGATTCACCCCTCCACTTT
TRBV7-6	-	TRBJ2-5	-	CASSLARKFRLQETQYF	TGTGCCAGCAGCTTAGCGCGGAAGTTCAGATTACAAGAGACCCAGTACTTC
TRBV5-1	-	TRBJ1-4	-	CASSVQVGEKLFF	TGCGCCAGCAGCGTCCAGGTTGGAGAAAAACTGTTTTTT
TRBV5-4	TRBD1	TRBJ2-3	-	CASSSRGPSTDTQYF	TGTGCCAGCAGCTCGAGGGGGCCTAGCACAGATACGCAGTATTTT
TRBV5-4	-	TRBJ1-1	-	CASSFTGMNTEAFF	TGTGCCAGCAGCTTTACAGGGATGAACACTGAAGCTTTCTTT
TRBV18	TRBD1	TRBJ1-1	-	CASSPGQGANTEAFF	TGTGCCAGCTCACCGGGACAGGGGGCAAACACTGAAGCTTTCTTT
TRBV5-1	TRBD1	TRBJ1-2	few	CASSLSTGGNYGYTF	TGCGCCAGCAGCTTGTCGACAGGGGGTAACTATGGCTACACCTTC
TRBV12-3/TRBV12-4	-	TRBJ1-3	-	CASSSGGNTIYF	TGTGCCAGCAGTTCAGGTGGAAACACCATATATTTT
TRBV3-1/TRBV3-2	TRBD2	TRBJ2-1	-	CASSQDLLAGGLDEQFF	TGTGCCAGCAGCCAAGACCTACTAGCGGGGGGGCTGGATGAGCAGTTCTTC
TRBV12-3/TRBV12-4	-	TRBJ2-1	-	CASRTGIYEQFF	TGTGCCAGCAGAACCGGGATATATGAGCAGTTCTTC
TRBV5-4	TRBD1	TRBJ1-6	-	CASSFGTGMSSPLHF	TGTGCCAGCAGCTTTGGGACAGGGATGAGTTCACCCCTCCACTTT
TRBV2	TRBD1	TRBJ1-2	-	CASSENPGQGGYGYTF	TGTGCCAGCAGTGAAAACCCGGGACAGGGGGGATATGGCTACACCTTC
TRBV29-1	TRBD2	TRBJ2-3	-	CSVARLQLAGGLGTDTQYF	TGCAGCGTTGCTCGCCTTCAACTAGCGGGGGGGCTCGGAACAGATACGCAGTATTTT
TRBV23-1	-	TRBJ1-1	-	CASGPECPMNTEAFF	TGCGCCAGCGGTCCCGAGTGCCCCATGAACACTGAAGCTTTCTTT